This TCR beta chain comes out of a study of cytomegalovirus exposure and HLA in healthy donors. Broader study findings: Most observed TCR sequences were rare, whereas some public TCRs were detected in many donors. It is likely that the observed cluster of highly shared sequence variants was a sequencing artifact. In a later analysis, TCR beta V- and J-gene trimming showed a link to a missense DCLRE1C variant.

Concerning this clone itself: No antigen is known for it.

The germline CDR1 and CDR2 sequences are KGHSH and LQKENI. V lost 3 bases and J lost 9; bases outside the gene matches: 8. CDR3 size: 16 residues. PCR was performed using 60 Vbeta and 13 Jbeta primers. Clones were sequenced by immunoSEQ multiplex PCR, and TCRdb holds only the in-frame ones, with some missing. The table includes about 190,000 clones, about 77% detected once. The receptor was derived from a young man in good health and CMV-seropositive. What was sequenced was PBMCs. The V and J genes are TRBV18 and TRBJ2-1, with 13 nucleotides matching TRBD2. The CDR3 spells CASSPRTSGGGGEQFF. DNA of the CDR3: TGTGCCAGCTCACCCCGGACTAGCGGGGGAGGGGGTGAGCAGTTCTTC. The whole variable domain, remainder taken from reference TRBV18 and TRBJ2-1, is NAGVMQNPRHLVRRRGQEARLRCSPMKGHSHVYWYRQLPEEGLKFMVYLQKENIIDESGMPKERFSAEFPKEGPSILRIQQVVRGDSAAYFCASSPRTSGGGGEQFFGPGTRLTVL.